A single sample gave rise to the 5 T cell receptor beta chains below, sequenced in a study of read filtering for tumor transcriptome and immune sequencing. The library was built from roughly 400 ng RNA with molecular barcoded adaptors for alpha/delta and beta/gamma chains. One entry per CDR3 protein results from TCRdb running MiXCR on the reads. Here the sample spans 100,000 to 150,000 distinct CDR3 sequences, around 14% being singletons. The specimen was a population of CD138-negative cells sorted from bone marrow. All receptors come from a donor aged 40 or older with multiple myeloma.

This clonotype showed up many times. The rearrangement joins TRBV12-3 or TRBV12-4 to TRBJ2-7; maybe TRBD2 (6 bases). Trimming stripped 8 bases from V and 3 bases from J, with 11 bases between. The CDR3 totals 12 residues. The CDR3 DNA follows: TGTGCCAGCGCACGGGACTTCTACGAGCAGTACTTC. This gives the protein CASARDFYEQYF.

The sample holds many counts of this clonotype. The chain is built from TRBV29-1 and TRBJ2-3, with 7 bases lining up with TRBD1. With V trimmed by 7 bases and J by 0 bases, 7 bases remained unmatched. Germline CDR1 reads SQVTM; CDR2 reads ANQGSEA. The CDR3 is 14 amino acids. CDR3: CSAGTVRSTDTQYF. Here the CDR3 DNA reads TGCAGCGCCGGGACAGTCCGAAGCACAGATACGCAGTATTTT.

To note about this clonotype: Given a much more abundant clone one base away, this may be a read error. Here the CDR3 omits its conserved ending phenylalanine or tryptophan, so a read error is the likely source. This chain links TRBV5-1 with TRBJ2-1; 7 nucleotides match TRBD2. There are 13 residues in the CDR3. The trim removed 2 bases at V and 9 bases at J, leaving 5 bases unmatched. Germline assignment: CDR1 SGHRS and CDR2 YFSETQ. CDR3: CASSFTSSGEQFS. In DNA, the CDR3 is TGCGCCAGCAGCTTCACTTCTAGCGGTGAGCAGTTCTCC.

The table lists this clonotype with a count of one. A much larger clone differs by one base, so this may be a read error. CDR3 residues: CAIRGRLAGNEQFF. The CDR3 DNA sequence: TGTGCCATCAGGGGGAGACTAGCGGGAAATGAGCAGTTCTTC. The V gene is TRBV10-3, the J gene TRBJ2-1; TRBD2 matches at 11 bases. V shed 6 bases, J shed 7 bases, and the junction held 5 bases outside the gene matches. The CDR3 runs to 14 residues. Germline-derived CDR1 and CDR2 are ENHRY and SYGVKD.

On this clonotype itself: This may be a read error: a much more frequent sequence differs by one nucleotide. CDR3 in amino acids: CSVEARPRTGEIATQCF. The CDR3 DNA sequence: TGCAGCGTTGAAGCGCGACCCCGGACAGGGGAGATAGCGACCCAGTGCTTC. The chain joins TRBV29-1 to TRBJ2-5, with 9 positions matching TRBD1. CDR3 length: 17 amino acids. The V gene's germline CDR1 is SQVTM and CDR2 ANQGSEA.